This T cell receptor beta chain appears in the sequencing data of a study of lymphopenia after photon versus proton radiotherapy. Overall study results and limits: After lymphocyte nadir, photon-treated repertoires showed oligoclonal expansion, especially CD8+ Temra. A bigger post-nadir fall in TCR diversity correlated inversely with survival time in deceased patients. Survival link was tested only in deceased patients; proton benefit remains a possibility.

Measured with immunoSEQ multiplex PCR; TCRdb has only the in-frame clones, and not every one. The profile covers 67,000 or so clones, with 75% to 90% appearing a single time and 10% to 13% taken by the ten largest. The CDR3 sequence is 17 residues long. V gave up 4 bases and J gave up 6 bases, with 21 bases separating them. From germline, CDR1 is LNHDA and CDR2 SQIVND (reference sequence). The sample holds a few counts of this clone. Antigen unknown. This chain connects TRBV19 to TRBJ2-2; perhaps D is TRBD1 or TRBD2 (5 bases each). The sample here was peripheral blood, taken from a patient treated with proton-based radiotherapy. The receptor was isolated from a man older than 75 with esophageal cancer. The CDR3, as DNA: TGTGCCAGTAGTACCCGCCGAGGGGAGATAGGAGCCGGGGAGCTGTTTTTT. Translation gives CASSTRRGEIGAGELFF.